These T cell receptor beta chains were read from a single sample in a study of T cell changes during pregnancy in multiple sclerosis. Some clones are missing from TCRdb's copy, which holds only in-frame ones; the method was immunoSEQ multiplex PCR. Of about 59,000 clones in the sample, roughly 94% were seen once. Sample: CD8+ T cells from peripheral blood mononuclear cells, taken after pregnancy. Every receptor here comes from a female donor with multiple sclerosis, enrolled in a pregnancy study. The CDR3 runs from the conserved cysteine through the conserved F or W. A D gene is named only where the DNA matches it firmly. The size entry is marked missing in some rows and otherwise reads once, few, many or a size class.

j_call cdr3_length d_call v_call clone_size cdr3_aa cdr3_nt
TRBJ2-3 15 TRBD1 TRBV6-1 medium-sized CASSEGQGAPDTQYF TGTGCCAGCAGTGAGGGACAGGGGGCTCCAGATACGCAGTATTTT
TRBJ1-2 15 NA TRBV28 NA CASSPEAGRYYGYTF TGTGCCAGCAGTCCCGAGGCGGGGCGCTACTATGGCTACACCTTC
TRBJ2-3 14 TRBD1 TRBV19 NA CASSRGGAADTQYF TGTGCCAGTAGCCGAGGGGGCGCGGCAGATACGCAGTATTTT
TRBJ2-3 16 NA TRBV19 NA CASSRRRHLSTDTQYF TGTGCCAGTAGTCGCCGCCGACACCTTAGCACAGATACGCAGTATTTT
TRBJ2-7 13 TRBD1 TRBV25-1 NA CASLGTVPYEQYF TGTGCCAGCCTCGGGACAGTCCCCTACGAGCAGTACTTC
TRBJ1-4 15 NA TRBV11-2 NA CASSLGTSTNEKLFF TGTGCCAGCAGCTTAGGGACTTCAACTAATGAAAAACTGTTTTTT
TRBJ1-2 18 TRBD1 TRBV28 NA CASSSPLLTGDRNYGYTF TGTGCCAGCAGTTCCCCCTTGTTGACAGGGGATCGGAACTATGGCTACACCTTC
TRBJ2-1 14 TRBD1 TRBV9 NA CASSPRDSYNEQFF TGTGCCAGCAGCCCCAGGGACAGCTACAATGAGCAGTTCTTC
TRBJ2-7 15 TRBD1 TRBV6-1 once CASSELDRSSYEQYF TGTGCCAGCAGTGAACTGGACAGGAGCTCCTACGAGCAGTACTTC
TRBJ1-5 16 NA TRBV7-9 NA CASSLAPGGSNQPQHF TGTGCCAGCAGCTTAGCGCCAGGAGGGAGCAATCAGCCCCAGCATTTT
TRBJ1-4 17 NA TRBV4-2 NA CASSQDPPGATNEKLFF TGTGCCAGCAGCCAAGACCCCCCCGGGGCAACTAATGAAAAACTGTTTTTT
TRBJ1-2 13 TRBD1 TRBV9 NA CASSVGDRGGYTF TGTGCCAGCAGCGTAGGGGACAGGGGCGGCTACACCTTC
TRBJ2-2 14 NA TRBV6-5 NA CASSQDSNTGELFF TGTGCCAGCAGCCAGGATTCGAACACCGGGGAGCTGTTTTTT
TRBJ2-7 14 NA TRBV27 NA CASSLAAVSYEQYF TGTGCCAGCAGTTTAGCGGCAGTCTCCTACGAGCAGTACTTC
TRBJ2-6 14 NA TRBV19 NA CASSQGPGANVLTF TGTGCCAGTAGTCAGGGGCCTGGGGCCAACGTCCTGACTTTC
TRBJ1-4 15 TRBD1 TRBV12-5 NA CASGLVQGTNEKLFF TGTGCTAGTGGTTTGGTACAGGGGACTAATGAAAAACTGTTTTTT
TRBJ2-3 18 NA TRBV19 once CASSTPRGLSGPTDTQYF TGTGCCAGTAGTACACCCCGGGGACTTTCCGGGCCCACAGATACGCAGTATTTT
TRBJ2-7 19 NA TRBV21-1 NA CASSKDKLKGVMEKDEQYF TGTGCCAGCAGCAAAGATAAGCTTAAAGGGGTCATGGAAAAGGACGAGCAGTACTTC
TRBJ2-5 15 NA TRBV2 NA CASSAGAGTEETQYF TGTGCCAGCAGTGCGGGAGCGGGTACAGAAGAGACCCAGTACTTC
TRBJ2-7 15 TRBD2 TRBV5-1 NA CASSRSGRPSYEQYF TGCGCCAGCAGCAGGAGCGGGAGGCCCTCCTACGAGCAGTACTTC
TRBJ2-1 16 TRBD1 TRBV7-8 once CASSKLTGGPYNEQFF TGTGCCAGCAGCAAACTGACAGGGGGCCCCTACAATGAGCAGTTCTTC
TRBJ2-3 17 TRBD2 TRBV7-9 NA CASSRTHSGMRTDTQYF TGTGCCAGCAGCCGCACTCACAGCGGGATGCGGACAGATACGCAGTATTTT
TRBJ2-5 15 NA TRBV5-5 once CASSYRRGAKETQYF TGTGCCAGCAGCTACAGGAGGGGCGCTAAAGAGACCCAGTACTTC
TRBJ2-7 15 TRBD1 TRBV27 NA CASSWGQGASYEQYF TGTGCCAGCAGTTGGGGACAGGGGGCCTCCTACGAGCAGTACTTC
TRBJ2-7 14 NA TRBV4-1 NA CASSQAGSTYEQYF TGCGCCAGCAGCCAAGCGGGTAGCACCTACGAGCAGTACTTC
TRBJ2-6 13 NA TRBV6-1 NA CAYRASGANVLTF TGTGCATACAGGGCCTCTGGGGCCAACGTCCTGACTTTC
TRBJ2-7 14 NA TRBV19 NA CASSIVREAYEQYF TGTGCCAGTAGTATCGTCCGGGAAGCCTACGAGCAGTACTTC
TRBJ2-5 16 TRBD1 TRBV27 NA CASSFAPGQGQETQYF TGTGCCAGCAGTTTCGCCCCGGGACAGGGGCAAGAGACCCAGTACTTC
TRBJ1-5 15 TRBD1 TRBV19 NA CASSPPGQGNQPQHF TGTGCCAGTAGTCCCCCGGGACAGGGCAATCAGCCCCAGCATTTT
TRBJ1-1 11 TRBD1 TRBV5-1 NA CASRGGPEAFF TGCGCCAGCAGAGGGGGCCCTGAAGCTTTCTTT
TRBJ2-7 17 NA TRBV13 NA CASSLGQMSGLHYEQYF TGTGCCAGCAGCTTAGGCCAAATGAGCGGTTTACACTACGAGCAGTACTTC
TRBJ2-1 13 NA TRBV25-1 NA CASRQVLHNEQFF TGTGCCAGCAGACAGGTGTTGCACAATGAGCAGTTCTTC
TRBJ1-5 13 NA TRBV5-8 NA CASRWLRNQPQHF TGTGCCAGCAGGTGGTTGCGAAATCAGCCCCAGCATTTT
TRBJ2-3 17 NA TRBV9 NA CASSGTGDRASTDTQYF TGTGCCAGCAGCGGGACGGGGGACAGAGCTAGCACAGATACGCAGTATTTT
TRBJ1-5 21 NA TRBV15 NA CATSREKYGQTFDGSNQPQHF TGTGCCACCAGCAGAGAGAAGTATGGGCAGACGTTTGACGGTAGCAATCAGCCCCAGCATTTT
TRBJ1-1 14 TRBD1 TRBV27 NA CASSPGQGGTEAFF TGTGCCAGCAGTCCTGGACAGGGCGGCACTGAAGCTTTCTTT